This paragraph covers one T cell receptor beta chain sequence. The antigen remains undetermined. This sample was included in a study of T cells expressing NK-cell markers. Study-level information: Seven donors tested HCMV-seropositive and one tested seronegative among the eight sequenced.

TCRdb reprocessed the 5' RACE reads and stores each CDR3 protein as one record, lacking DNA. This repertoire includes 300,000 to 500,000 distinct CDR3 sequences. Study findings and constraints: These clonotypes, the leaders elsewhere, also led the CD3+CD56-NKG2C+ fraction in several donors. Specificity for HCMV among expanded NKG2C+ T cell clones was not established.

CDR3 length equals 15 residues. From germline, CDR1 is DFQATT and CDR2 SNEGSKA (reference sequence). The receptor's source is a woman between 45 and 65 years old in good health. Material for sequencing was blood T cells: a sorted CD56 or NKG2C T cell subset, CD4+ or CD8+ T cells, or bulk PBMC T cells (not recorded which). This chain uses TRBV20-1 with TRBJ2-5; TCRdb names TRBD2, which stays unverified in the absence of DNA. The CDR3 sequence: CSARISGTSKETQYF.